Included here is one T cell receptor (beta chain) sequence, with context. These data are taken from a study of blood T cell repertoires in COVID-19. CDR3 length: 14 amino acids. V was pared by 0 bases and J by 4 bases, with 10 bases between. Germline V CDR1 and CDR2: WSHSY, SAAADI. TCRdb's copy holds only in-frame clones and misses some; the assay was immunoSEQ multiplex PCR. This sample has about 160,000 clones, with 82% found just once. The chain has TRBV10-2 and TRBJ2-7; unclear D gene. The source material was peripheral blood. The receptor was derived from a woman at least 80 years old with active or convalescent COVID-19. CDR3 coding DNA: TGCGCCAGCAGTGAGTCCAGGCCCACGTACGAGCAGTACTTC. It encodes CASSESRPTYEQYF.